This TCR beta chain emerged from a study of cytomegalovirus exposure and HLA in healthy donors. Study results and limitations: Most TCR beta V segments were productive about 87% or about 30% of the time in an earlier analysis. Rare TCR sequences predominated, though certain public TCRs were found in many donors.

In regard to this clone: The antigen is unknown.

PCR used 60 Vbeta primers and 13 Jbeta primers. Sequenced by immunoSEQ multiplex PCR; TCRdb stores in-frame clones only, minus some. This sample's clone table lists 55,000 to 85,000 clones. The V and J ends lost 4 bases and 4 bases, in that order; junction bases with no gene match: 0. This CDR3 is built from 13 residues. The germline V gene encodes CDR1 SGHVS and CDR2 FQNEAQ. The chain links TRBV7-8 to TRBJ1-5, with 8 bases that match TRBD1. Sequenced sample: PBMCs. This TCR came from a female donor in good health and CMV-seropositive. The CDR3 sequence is CASSWTGNQPQHF. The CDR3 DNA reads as TGTGCCAGCAGCTGGACAGGGAATCAGCCCCAGCATTTT.